This entry lists 26 T cell receptor beta chains sequenced from one sample in a study of T cells expressing NK-cell markers. Each CDR3 protein gets one entry in TCRdb, which reprocessed the 5' RACE reads and gives no DNA. The repertoire shows about 120,000 distinct CDR3 sequences; the top ten hold approximately 17%. The source material was blood T cells: a sorted CD56 or NKG2C T cell subset, CD4+ or CD8+ T cells, or bulk PBMC T cells (not recorded which). The origin of the receptors is a woman aged 18-70 years in good health.

The chain uses TRBV7-9 and TRBJ2-1. This CDR3 has 15 amino acids. Looked up from germline, CDR1 is SEHNR and CDR2 is FQNEAQ (reference sequence). CDR3 loop: CASSLVGPINNEQFF.

The chain joins TRBV6-2 or TRBV6-3 to TRBJ2-7. The CDR3 totals 12 residues. In germline, CDR1 is MNHEY, CDR2 SVGEGT. CDR3: CASSYQVYEQYF.

V is TRBV11-2 and J is TRBJ2-2; TCRdb outputs TRBD2, but without DNA this stays unchecked. The CDR3 length is 20 residues. From germline, CDR1 is SGHAT and CDR2 FQNNGV. The CDR3 reads CASSLSGLAGELLNTGELFF.

V and J are TRBV11-3 and TRBJ2-1; the TCRdb D gene call, TRBD1, has no DNA to confirm it. The CDR3 sequence is 14 residues long. Germline CDR1 reads SGHNT; CDR2 reads YENEEA. The CDR3 here is CASSFRGDVNEQFF. The whole variable domain, filled in from reference TRBV11-3 and TRBJ2-1, reads EAGVVQSPRYKIIEKKQPVAFWCNPISGHNTLYWYLQNLGQGPELLIRYENEEAVDDSQLPKDRFSAERLKGVDSTLKIQPAELGDSAVYLCASSFRGDVNEQFFGPGTRLTVL.

V usage is TRBV29-1 and J usage is TRBJ2-2. Germline CDR1 SQVTM, CDR2 ANQGSEA. There are 12 residues in the CDR3. The CDR3 is CSVLGYTGELFF.

This rearrangement joins TRBV7-6 to TRBJ2-6; TCRdb returns TRBD2, unconfirmable since there is no DNA. In germline, CDR1 is SGHVS, CDR2 FNYEAQ. This CDR3 is 16 amino acids long. CDR3 sequence: CASSLAGLSGANVLTF.

The CDR3 sequence: CAWSVLGLPTDTQYF. The chain joins TRBV30 to TRBJ2-3; TCRdb calls TRBD2, which cannot be checked without DNA. CDR1 is GTSNPN and CDR2 is SVGIG in the germline V gene (reference sequence). The CDR3 totals 15 residues.

The CDR3 is CASKRELLGADTQYF. This chain joins TRBV12-3 or TRBV12-4 and TRBJ2-3; with no DNA, the TCRdb D assignment of TRBD2 cannot be verified. The CDR3 contains 15 residues.

The gene calls are TRBV12-3 or TRBV12-4 and TRBJ2-1. This CDR3 spans 13 amino acids. The CDR3 sequence: CASSRRFRDEQFF.

The chain is built from TRBV5-5 and TRBJ1-5; checking the TCRdb D call of TRBD1 is not possible without DNA. The CDR3 is made up of 14 amino acids. Germline V gene data show CDR1 as SGHKS and CDR2 as YYEKEE (reference sequence). The CDR3 protein is CASSLVAGGQPQHF.

This chain connects TRBV7-3 to TRBJ2-1; checking the TCRdb D call of TRBD1 is not possible without DNA. Germline lookup yields CDR1 SGHTA and CDR2 FQGTGA. The CDR3 runs 12 residues. The CDR3: CASSPGQDRVVF.

The gene calls are TRBV20-1 and TRBJ1-2. In germline, CDR1 is DFQATT, CDR2 SNEGSKA (reference sequence). The CDR3 is 14 residues long. The chain's CDR3 is CSARGSPEHYGYTF.

The chain joins TRBV25-1 to TRBJ1-2. This CDR3 has 13 amino acids. CDR1 and CDR2 (germline): MGHDK, SYGVNS. The CDR3 protein is CASSEDSGYGYTF.

The J gene is TRBJ1-1, the V gene TRBV5-4; TCRdb's D call of TRBD1 is untestable without DNA. The CDR3 sequence is 14 residues long. Germline CDR1 and CDR2: SGHNT and YYREEE (reference sequence). The CDR3 is CASRIRGGRTEAFF.

The CDR3 loop reads CASSDAGTGFLNEQFF. The rearrangement joins TRBV6-2 or TRBV6-3 to TRBJ2-1; TCRdb outputs TRBD1, but without DNA this stays unchecked. Germline V gene lookup returns CDR1 MNHEY and CDR2 SVGEGT. The CDR3 contains 16 residues.

The chain carries TRBV29-1 and TRBJ2-3; TCRdb's D gene call, TRBD2, goes unchecked for lack of DNA. The CDR3 covers 16 residues. Germline V gene lookup returns CDR1 SQVTM and CDR2 ANQGSEA. This CDR3 is CSVVGGASGSVDTQYF.

The chain recombines TRBV20-1 with TRBJ2-7. This CDR3 region has 11 residues. Germline-derived CDR1 and CDR2 are DFQATT and SNEGSKA (reference sequence). The CDR3 is CSAPKPYEQYF.

The chain couples TRBV27 to TRBJ2-7. CDR1 and CDR2 from the germline V gene are MNHEY and SMNVEV (reference sequence). This CDR3 is 14 amino acids long. CDR3 amino acids: CASSLDANGYEQYF.

The chain combines TRBV12-3 or TRBV12-4 with TRBJ2-1; TCRdb's D call, TRBD1, is unchecked because there is no DNA. The CDR3 extends over 19 amino acids. The CDR3 sequence: CASSLGGRGSALSYNEQFF.

The chain has TRBV5-1 and TRBJ2-7; TCRdb proposes TRBD1, but this gene call is untestable without DNA. The CDR3 has 12 residues. The germline V gene encodes CDR1 SGHRS and CDR2 YFSETQ. CDR3 in amino acids: CASSPDGGEQYF.

The chain employs TRBV7-2 and TRBJ1-1. The CDR3 contains 14 residues. Germline V lookup: CDR1 SGHTA, CDR2 FQGNSA. This CDR3 reads CASSFDLSNTEAFF. The variable domain in full, completed from reference TRBV7-2 and TRBJ1-1, reads GAGVSQSPSNKVTEKGKDVELRCDPISGHTALYWYRQSLGQGLEFLIYFQGNSAPDKSGLPSDRFSAERTGGSVSTLTIQRTQQEDSAVYLCASSFDLSNTEAFFGQGTRLTVV.

The chain carries TRBV9 and TRBJ2-3. Germline-derived CDR1 and CDR2 are SGDLS and YYNGEE. The CDR3 is 14 residues long. This chain's CDR3 is CASSEGDMADTQYF.

The chain has TRBV9 and TRBJ2-3; TCRdb lists TRBD1, though no DNA is available to test this call. The CDR3 is made up of 15 amino acids. Germline V CDR1 and CDR2: SGDLS, YYNGEE. This CDR3 reads CASSPTGGFTDTQYF.

The chain couples TRBV5-1 to TRBJ1-4. CDR3 size: 14 residues. Germline assignment: CDR1 SGHRS and CDR2 YFSETQ. The CDR3 sequence: CASTIGSSNEKLFF.

V gene TRBV6-1 combines with J gene TRBJ1-5; the TCRdb D gene call, TRBD1, has no DNA to confirm it. This CDR3 contains 16 residues. CDR1 is MNHNS and CDR2 is SASEGT in the germline V gene. The CDR3 loop is CASSLEQGAGNQPQHF.

The V and J genes are TRBV12-3 or TRBV12-4 and TRBJ1-1. The CDR3 totals 14 residues. The CDR3: CASSHPAGNTEAFF.